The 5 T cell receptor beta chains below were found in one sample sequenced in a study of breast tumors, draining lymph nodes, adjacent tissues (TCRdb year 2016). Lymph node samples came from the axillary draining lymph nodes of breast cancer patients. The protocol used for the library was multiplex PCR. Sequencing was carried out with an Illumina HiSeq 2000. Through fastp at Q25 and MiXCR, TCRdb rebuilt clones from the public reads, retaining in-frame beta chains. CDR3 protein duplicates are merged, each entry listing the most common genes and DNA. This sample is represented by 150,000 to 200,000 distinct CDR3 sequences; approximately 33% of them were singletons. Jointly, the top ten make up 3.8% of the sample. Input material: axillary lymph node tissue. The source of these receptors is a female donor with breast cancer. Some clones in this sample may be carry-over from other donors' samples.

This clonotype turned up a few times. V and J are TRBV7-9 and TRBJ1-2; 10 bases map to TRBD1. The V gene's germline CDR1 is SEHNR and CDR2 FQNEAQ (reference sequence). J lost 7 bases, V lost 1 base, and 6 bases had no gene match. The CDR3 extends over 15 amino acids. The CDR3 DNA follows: TGTGCCAGCAGCTTAGGACAGGGGGCCGTGGCTGGCTACACCTTC. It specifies CASSLGQGAVAGYTF.

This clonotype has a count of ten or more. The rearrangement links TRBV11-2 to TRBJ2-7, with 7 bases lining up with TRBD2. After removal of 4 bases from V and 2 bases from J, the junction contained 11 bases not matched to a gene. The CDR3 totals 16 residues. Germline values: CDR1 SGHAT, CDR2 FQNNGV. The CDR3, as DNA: TGTGCCAGCAGCTCCCCTGCCCTAGCGGTTCCCTACGAGCAGTACTTC. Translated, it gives CASSSPALAVPYEQYF.

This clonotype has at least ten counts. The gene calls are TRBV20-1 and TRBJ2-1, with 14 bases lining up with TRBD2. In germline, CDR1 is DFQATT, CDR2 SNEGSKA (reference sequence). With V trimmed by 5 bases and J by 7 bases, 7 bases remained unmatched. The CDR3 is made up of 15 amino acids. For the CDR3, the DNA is TGCAGTGCTTTTGGACTAGCGGGAGGTCGGAATGAGCAGTTCTTC. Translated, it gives CSAFGLAGGRNEQFF.

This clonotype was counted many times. The CDR3 DNA reads as TGCGCCAGCAGCTTTGGACAGGGGAGGGACGAGCAGTACTTC. It codes for CASSFGQGRDEQYF. The chain couples TRBV5-1 to TRBJ2-7; 9 bases map to TRBD1. The junction had 5 bases not matched to a gene; V was cut back by 2 bases and J by 5 bases. CDR1 is SGHRS and CDR2 is YFSETQ in the germline V gene. CDR3 length equals 14 residues.

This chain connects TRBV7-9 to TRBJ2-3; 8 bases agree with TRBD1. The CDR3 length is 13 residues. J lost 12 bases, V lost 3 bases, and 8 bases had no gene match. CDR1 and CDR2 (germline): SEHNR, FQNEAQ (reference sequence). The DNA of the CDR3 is TGTGCCAGCAGCTTGGCCGTGGGACAGGATCAGTATTTT. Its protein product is CASSLAVGQDQYF.